The 12 T cell receptor beta chains in this list originate from one sample, sequenced in a study of immune cell composition in non-small cell lung cancer (dated by TCRdb to 2017 to 2019). The method was the immunoSEQ multiplex PCR assay. The clones in this table, taken by TCRdb from immuneACCESS, are in-frame only. Not every clone is retained; where verified, under half of the shortfall comes from an unresolved V gene, and the cause of the rest is unknown. A total of 2,500 to 3,000 clones appear in this sample, about four fifths of them only once. The ten largest clones take up about 38% of the sample. The specimen was lung tumor tissue. All receptors come from a human donor with non-small cell lung cancer.

This clone is a singleton in its sample. This sequence joins TRBV7-9 and TRBJ1-1; 8 positions agree with TRBD1. The CDR3 is 15 residues long. V lost 3 bases, J lost 10 bases, and 13 bases stayed unmatched. CDR1 and CDR2 (germline): SEHNR, FQNEAQ (reference sequence). The CDR3 reads CASSFSGTGVRGAFF. The CDR3 DNA reads as TGTGCCAGCAGCTTTTCCGGGACAGGAGTGCGGGGAGCTTTCTTT.

Judged by abundance, this clone is large (0.1 to 1%). This rearrangement joins TRBV7-9 to TRBJ2-7; TRBD2 aligns across 7 bases. The CDR3 has 16 amino acids. The V segment lost 2 bases and the J segment 2 bases; nucleotides outside the gene matches: 9. In germline, CDR1 is SEHNR, CDR2 FQNEAQ (reference sequence). CDR3 DNA: TGTGCCAGCAGCTTAAATCCCGCGGGGGTACCCTACGAGCAGTACTTC. Its protein product is CASSLNPAGVPYEQYF. Combining the CDR3 with reference TRBV7-9 and TRBJ2-7 gives the whole variable domain DTGVSQNPRHKITKRGQNVTFRCDPISEHNRLYWYRQTLGQGPEFLTYFQNEAQLEKSRLLSDRFSAERPKGSFSTLEIQRTEQGDSAMYLCASSLNPAGVPYEQYFGPGTRLTVT.

V usage is TRBV30 and J usage is TRBJ2-3; TRBD2 might be the D (6 bases). The V and J ends lost 4 bases and 2 bases respectively, with 13 bases between them. The CDR3 is 14 residues long. Germline values: CDR1 GTSNPN, CDR2 SVGIG (reference sequence). Here the CDR3 reads CAWIGREATDTQYF. The CDR3 bases are TGTGCCTGGATAGGTAGGGAGGCCACAGATACGCAGTATTTT.

The chain recombines TRBV5-1 with TRBJ1-2; 7 nucleotides match TRBD1. This CDR3 contains 15 residues. V lost 4 bases, J lost 4 bases, and 10 bases stayed unmatched. Germline V lookup: CDR1 SGHRS, CDR2 YFSETQ. In nucleotides, the CDR3 is TGCGCCAGCAGCACGACAGGGAGGCGCAGCTATGGCTACACCTTC. Encoded protein: CASSTTGRRSYGYTF. Combining the CDR3 with reference TRBV5-1 and TRBJ1-2 gives the whole variable domain KAGVTQTPRYLIKTRGQQVTLSCSPISGHRSVSWYQQTPGQGLQFLFEYFSETQRNKGNFPGRFSGRQFSNSRSEMNVSTLELGDSALYLCASSTTGRRSYGYTFGSGTRLTVV.

V gene TRBV5-4 combines with J gene TRBJ1-6, with D unclear. CDR3 length equals 12 residues. V lost 4 bases and J 7 bases, leaving 6 bases between the germline ends. CDR1 and CDR2 from the germline V gene are SGHNT and YYREEE (reference sequence). Here the CDR3 reads CASSVPNSPLHF. The CDR3 DNA is TGTGCCAGCAGCGTTCCAAATTCACCCCTCCACTTT.

The J gene is TRBJ2-2, the V gene TRBV6-6; D is uncertain. V gave up 4 bases and J gave up 2 bases, with 11 bases separating them. CDR1 MNHNY and CDR2 SVGAGI come from the germline V gene (reference sequence). The CDR3 sequence is 15 residues long. The chain's CDR3 is CASSSPSRNTGELFF. The DNA of the CDR3 is TGTGCCAGCAGTTCCCCCTCGCGTAACACCGGGGAGCTGTTTTTT.

V gene TRBV6-1 combines with J gene TRBJ2-2; 12 bases map to TRBD2. The CDR3 consists of 18 residues. After removal of 3 bases from V and 2 bases from J, the junction contained 7 bases not matched to a gene. The germline CDR1 and CDR2 sequences are MNHNS and SASEGT. The CDR3 DNA is TGTGCCAGCAGTGAGTCGCTAGCGGGGGGGCTAAACACCGGGGAGCTGTTTTTT. Its protein product is CASSESLAGGLNTGELFF.

The gene calls are TRBV6-5 and TRBJ1-4; TRBD1 might be the D (5 bases). The germline V and J ends were trimmed by 0 bases and 3 bases, with 8 bases remaining between them. The CDR3 spans 15 residues. CDR1 is MNHEY, CDR2 SVGAGI, per germline. CDR3 sequence reads: CASSYSYRSNEKLFF. CDR3 coding DNA: TGTGCCAGCAGTTACTCTTACAGGTCTAATGAAAAACTGTTTTTT.

The chain recombines TRBV6-5 with TRBJ1-6; 7 positions agree with TRBD1. The CDR3 is 14 amino acids. The V gene's germline CDR1 is MNHEY and CDR2 SVGAGI. V gave up 6 bases and J gave up 11 bases; unmatched junction bases: 10. The CDR3 region is CASRLGTAGPPLHF. DNA of the CDR3: TGTGCCAGCAGACTAGGGACAGCCGGGCCACCCCTCCACTTT.

This rearrangement joins TRBV11-1 to TRBJ2-1; 11 bases agree with TRBD2. The CDR3 totals 16 residues. Trimming took 4 bases from V and 7 from J; bases not matched to a gene: 9. Germline CDR1 and CDR2: SGHAT and FQDESV (reference sequence). CDR3 bases: TGTGCCAGCAGCTGGACTAGCGGGCTCGGGGGTAATGAGCAGTTCTTC. Protein: CASSWTSGLGGNEQFF.

This rearrangement joins TRBV5-1 to TRBJ2-1; D may be TRBD2 (5 bases). Germline loops: CDR1 SGHRS, CDR2 YFSETQ. CDR3 length: 16 amino acids. With 3 bases removed from V and 6 bases from J, the gap between germline ends came to 19 bases. The CDR3 coding sequence is TGCGCCAGCAGCTCGTTGGTGGGCGGAGGAGTCAATGAGCAGTTCTTC. It yields the protein CASSSLVGGGVNEQFF.

The J gene is TRBJ1-1, the V gene TRBV6-1, with D perhaps matching TRBD1 (5 bases). V lost 4 bases, J lost 2 bases, and 11 bases lay in between. This CDR3 contains 14 residues. Germline CDR1 MNHNS, CDR2 SASEGT. As DNA, the CDR3 is TGTGCCAGCAGTGCCAGGGCCGGTAACACTGAAGCTTTCTTT. Protein sequence: CASSARAGNTEAFF.